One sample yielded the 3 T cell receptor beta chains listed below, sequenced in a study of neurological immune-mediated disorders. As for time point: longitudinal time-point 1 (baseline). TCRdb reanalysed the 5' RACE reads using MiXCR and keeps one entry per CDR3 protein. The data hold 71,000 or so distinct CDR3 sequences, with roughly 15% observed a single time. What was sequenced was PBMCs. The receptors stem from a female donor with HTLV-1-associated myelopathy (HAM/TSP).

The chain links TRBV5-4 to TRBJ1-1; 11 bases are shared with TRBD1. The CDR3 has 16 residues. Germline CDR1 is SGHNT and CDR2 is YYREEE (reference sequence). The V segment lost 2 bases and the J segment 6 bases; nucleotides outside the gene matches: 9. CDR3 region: CASSFRTGGAGPEAFF. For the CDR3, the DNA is TGTGCCAGCAGCTTCAGGACAGGGGGCGCGGGTCCTGAAGCTTTCTTT.

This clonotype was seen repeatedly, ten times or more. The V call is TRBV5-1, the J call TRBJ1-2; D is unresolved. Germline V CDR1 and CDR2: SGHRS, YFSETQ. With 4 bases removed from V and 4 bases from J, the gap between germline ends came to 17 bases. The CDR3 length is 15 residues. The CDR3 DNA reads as TGCGCCAGCAGCCCCGTACTGGACGGTCCCTATGGCTACACCTTC. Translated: CASSPVLDGPYGYTF.

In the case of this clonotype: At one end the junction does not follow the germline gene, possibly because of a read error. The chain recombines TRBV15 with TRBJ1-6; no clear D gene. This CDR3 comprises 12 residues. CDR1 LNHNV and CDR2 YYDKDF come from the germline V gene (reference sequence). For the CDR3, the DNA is TGTGCCACCAGCAACCATTCTTCACCCCGCCACTTT. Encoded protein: CATSNHSSPRHF.